This T cell receptor beta chain was found in a study of CD8+CD57+ T cells in acquired aplastic anemia. Overall study context: Mean DNA quantity obtained from sorted CD4+ and CD8+ cells was around 3.2 ug.

Using genomic DNA as the template, TCR beta VDJ and CDR3 profiling was carried out. TCRdb re-called the reads through MiXCR, storing one row per CDR3 protein. The sample has some 280,000 distinct CDR3 sequences, around 60% seen once. The CDR3 length is 14 residues. The V segment lost 8 bases and the J segment 8 bases; nucleotides outside the gene matches: 12. Germline loops: CDR1 SNHLY, CDR2 FYNNEI. Sample: sorted CD4+, CD8+, or CD8+CD57+ T cells (not recorded which) from PBMCs. The TCR comes from a human donor with severe aplastic anemia or a healthy control (not recorded which). The chain joins TRBV2 to TRBJ1-3, with 7 bases identical to TRBD1. CDR3 protein: CASLRGTSGDTIYF. The CDR3 DNA sequence: TGTGCCAGCCTCAGGGGGACCTCGGGAGACACCATATATTTT.